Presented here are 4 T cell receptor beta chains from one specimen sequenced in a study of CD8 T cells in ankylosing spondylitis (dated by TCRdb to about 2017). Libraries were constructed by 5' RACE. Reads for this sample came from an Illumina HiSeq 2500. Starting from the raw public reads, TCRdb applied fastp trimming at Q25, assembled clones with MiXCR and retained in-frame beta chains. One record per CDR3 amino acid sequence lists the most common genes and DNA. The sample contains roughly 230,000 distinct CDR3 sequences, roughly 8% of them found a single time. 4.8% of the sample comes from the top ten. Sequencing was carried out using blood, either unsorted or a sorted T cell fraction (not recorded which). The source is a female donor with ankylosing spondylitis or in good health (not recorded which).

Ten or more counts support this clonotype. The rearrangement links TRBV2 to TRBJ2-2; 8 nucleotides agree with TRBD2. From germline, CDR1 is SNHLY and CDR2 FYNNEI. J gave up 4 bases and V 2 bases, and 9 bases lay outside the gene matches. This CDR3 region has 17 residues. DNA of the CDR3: TGTGCCAGCAGTGAAATGCCGGGAGGGCCCGGCACCGGGGAGCTGTTTTTT. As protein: CASSEMPGGPGTGELFF.

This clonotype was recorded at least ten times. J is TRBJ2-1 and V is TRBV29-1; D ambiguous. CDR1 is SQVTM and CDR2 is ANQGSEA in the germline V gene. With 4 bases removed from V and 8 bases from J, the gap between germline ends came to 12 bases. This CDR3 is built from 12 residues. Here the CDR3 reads CSVGSASDEQFF. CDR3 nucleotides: TGCAGCGTTGGAAGTGCGTCGGATGAGCAGTTCTTC.

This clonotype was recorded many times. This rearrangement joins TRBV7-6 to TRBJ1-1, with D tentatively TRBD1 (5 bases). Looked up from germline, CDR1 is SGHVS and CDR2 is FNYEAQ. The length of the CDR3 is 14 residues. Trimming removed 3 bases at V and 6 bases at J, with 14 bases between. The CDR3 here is CASSFESWGPEAFF. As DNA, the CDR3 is TGTGCCAGCAGCTTTGAGTCGTGGGGACCTGAAGCTTTCTTT.

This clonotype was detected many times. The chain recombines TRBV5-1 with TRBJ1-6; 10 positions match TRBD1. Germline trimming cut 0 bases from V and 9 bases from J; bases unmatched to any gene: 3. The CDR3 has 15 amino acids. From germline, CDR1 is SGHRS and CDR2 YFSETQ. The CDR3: CASSLEGTGVSPLHF. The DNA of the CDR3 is TGCGCCAGCAGCTTGGAAGGGACAGGGGTTTCACCCCTCCACTTT.